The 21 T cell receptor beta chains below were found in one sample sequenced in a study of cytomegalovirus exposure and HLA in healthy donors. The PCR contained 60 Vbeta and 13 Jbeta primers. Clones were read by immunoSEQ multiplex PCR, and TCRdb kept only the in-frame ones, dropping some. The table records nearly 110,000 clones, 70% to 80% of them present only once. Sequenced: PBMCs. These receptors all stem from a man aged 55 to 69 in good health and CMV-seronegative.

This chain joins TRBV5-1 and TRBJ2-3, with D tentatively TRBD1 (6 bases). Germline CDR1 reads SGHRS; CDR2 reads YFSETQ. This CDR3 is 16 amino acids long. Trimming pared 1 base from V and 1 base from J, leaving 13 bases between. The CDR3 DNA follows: TGCGCCAGCAGCTTGCTTGGGGGCGCTGGCACAGATACGCAGTATTTT. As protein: CASSLLGGAGTDTQYF.

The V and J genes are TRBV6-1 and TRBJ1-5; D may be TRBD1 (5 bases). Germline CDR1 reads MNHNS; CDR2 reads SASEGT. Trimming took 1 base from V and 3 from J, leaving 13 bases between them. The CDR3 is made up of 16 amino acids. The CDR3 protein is CASSEGQGSFNQPQHF. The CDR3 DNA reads TGTGCCAGCAGTGAAGGGCAGGGCTCTTTCAATCAGCCCCAGCATTTT.

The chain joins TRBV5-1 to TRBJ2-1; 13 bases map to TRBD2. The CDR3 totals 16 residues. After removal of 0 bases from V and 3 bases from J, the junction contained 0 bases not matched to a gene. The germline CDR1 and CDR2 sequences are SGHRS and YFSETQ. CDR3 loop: CASSLGLAGGYNEQFF. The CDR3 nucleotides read TGCGCCAGCAGCTTGGGACTAGCGGGAGGCTACAATGAGCAGTTCTTC.

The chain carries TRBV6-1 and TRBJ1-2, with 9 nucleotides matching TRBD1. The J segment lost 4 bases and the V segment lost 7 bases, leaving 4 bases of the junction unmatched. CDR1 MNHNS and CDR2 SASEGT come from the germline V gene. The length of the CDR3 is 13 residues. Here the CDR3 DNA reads TGTGCCAGCAACTTGGGACAGGGCTATGGCTACACCTTC. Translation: CASNLGQGYGYTF.

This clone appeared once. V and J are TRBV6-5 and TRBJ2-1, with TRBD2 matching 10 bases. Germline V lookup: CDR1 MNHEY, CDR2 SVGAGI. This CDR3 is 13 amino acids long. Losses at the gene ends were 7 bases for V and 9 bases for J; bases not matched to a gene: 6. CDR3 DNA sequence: TGTGCCAGCACAGCGGGGGGGCTAGTTGAGCAGTTCTTC. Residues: CASTAGGLVEQFF.

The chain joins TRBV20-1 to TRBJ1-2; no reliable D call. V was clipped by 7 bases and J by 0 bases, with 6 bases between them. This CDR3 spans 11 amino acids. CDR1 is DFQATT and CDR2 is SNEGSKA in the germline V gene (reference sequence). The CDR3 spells CSVQSNYGYTF. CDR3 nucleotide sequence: TGCAGTGTCCAGTCTAACTATGGCTACACCTTC.

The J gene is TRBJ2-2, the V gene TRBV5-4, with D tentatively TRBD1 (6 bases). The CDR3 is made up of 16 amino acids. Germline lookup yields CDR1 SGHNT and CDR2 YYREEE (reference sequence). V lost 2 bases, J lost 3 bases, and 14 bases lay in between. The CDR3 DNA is TGTGCCAGCAGCTTAGGGGGTAGTGGCGACACCGGGGAGCTGTTTTTT. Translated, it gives CASSLGGSGDTGELFF.

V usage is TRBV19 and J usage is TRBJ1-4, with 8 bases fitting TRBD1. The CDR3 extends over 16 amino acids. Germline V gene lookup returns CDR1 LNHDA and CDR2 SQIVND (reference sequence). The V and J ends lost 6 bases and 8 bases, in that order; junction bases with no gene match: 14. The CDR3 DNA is TGTGCCAGTAGCCTTCTTCCGGGACAGGATAGAGAAAAACTGTTTTTT. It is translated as CASSLLPGQDREKLFF.

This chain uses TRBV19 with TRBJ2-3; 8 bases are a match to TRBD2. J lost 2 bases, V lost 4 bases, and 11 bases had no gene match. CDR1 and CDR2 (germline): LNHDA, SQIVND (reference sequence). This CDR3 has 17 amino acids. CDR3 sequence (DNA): TGTGCCAGTAGTAGCCGGGGGGGTGCGGGGAACACAGATACGCAGTATTTT. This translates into CASSSRGGAGNTDTQYF.

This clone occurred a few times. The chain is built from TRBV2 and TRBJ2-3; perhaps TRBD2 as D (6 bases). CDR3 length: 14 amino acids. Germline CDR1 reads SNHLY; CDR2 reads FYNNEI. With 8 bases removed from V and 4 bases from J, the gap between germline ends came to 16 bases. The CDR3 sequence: CASSWDSGSDTQYF. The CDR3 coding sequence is TGTGCCAGCTCCTGGGACTCGGGGTCAGATACGCAGTATTTT.

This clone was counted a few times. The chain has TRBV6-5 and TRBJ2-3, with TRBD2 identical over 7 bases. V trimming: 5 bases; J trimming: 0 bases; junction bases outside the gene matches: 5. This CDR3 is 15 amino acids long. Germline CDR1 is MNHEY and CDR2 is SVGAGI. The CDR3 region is CASSVTGGSTDTQYF. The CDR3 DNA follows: TGTGCCAGCAGTGTAACGGGGGGAAGCACAGATACGCAGTATTTT.

CDR3: CASSFSGTGLTGELFF. DNA of the CDR3: TGTGCCAGCAGCTTTTCCGGGACAGGGCTGACCGGGGAGCTGTTTTTT. This chain joins TRBV7-3 and TRBJ2-2, with TRBD1 matching 9 bases. This CDR3 region has 16 residues. Germline CDR1 and CDR2: SGHTA and FQGTGA. J gave up 5 bases and V 3 bases, and 7 bases lay outside the gene matches.

This CDR3 reads CASRTGGDGYTF. CDR3 coding DNA: TGTGCCAGCAGGACAGGTGGAGATGGCTACACCTTC. The chain links TRBV6-5 to TRBJ1-2, with a tentative D call TRBD1 (6 bases). Trimming took off 6 bases at V and 6 bases at J, with 11 bases between the two ends. Germline-derived CDR1 and CDR2 are MNHEY and SVGAGI. The CDR3 covers 12 residues.

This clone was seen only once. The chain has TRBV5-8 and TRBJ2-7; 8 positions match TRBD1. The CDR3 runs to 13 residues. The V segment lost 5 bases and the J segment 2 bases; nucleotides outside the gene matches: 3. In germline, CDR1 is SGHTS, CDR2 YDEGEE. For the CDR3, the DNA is TGTGCCAGCAGAGCGACAGGGGCCTACGAGCAGTACGTC. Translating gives CASRATGAYEQYV.

In DNA form, the CDR3 reads TGTGCCAGTAGTCCAACGGAGGGTTGGAACACTGAAGCTTTCTTT. This codes for CASSPTEGWNTEAFF. The chain joins TRBV19 to TRBJ1-1; D remains unclear. Trimming removed 5 bases at V and 1 base at J, with 14 bases between. Germline assignment: CDR1 LNHDA and CDR2 SQIVND (reference sequence). The CDR3 has 15 amino acids.

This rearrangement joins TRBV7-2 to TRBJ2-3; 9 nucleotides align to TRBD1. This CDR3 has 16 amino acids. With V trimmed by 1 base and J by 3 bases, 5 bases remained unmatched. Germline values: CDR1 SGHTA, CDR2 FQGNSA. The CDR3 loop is CASSLGPTGGTDTQYF. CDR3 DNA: TGTGCCAGCAGCTTAGGCCCGACAGGGGGGACAGATACGCAGTATTTT. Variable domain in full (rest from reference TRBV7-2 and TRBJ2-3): GAGVSQSPSNKVTEKGKDVELRCDPISGHTALYWYRQSLGQGLEFLIYFQGNSAPDKSGLPSDRFSAERTGGSVSTLTIQRTQQEDSAVYLCASSLGPTGGTDTQYFGPGTRLTVL.

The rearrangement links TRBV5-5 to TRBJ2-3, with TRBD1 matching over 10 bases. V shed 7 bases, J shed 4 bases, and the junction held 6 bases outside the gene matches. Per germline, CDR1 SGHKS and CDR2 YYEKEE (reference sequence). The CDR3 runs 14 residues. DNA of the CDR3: TGTGCCAGCGGCAGGACAGGGGGGGCAGATACGCAGTATTTT. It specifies CASGRTGGADTQYF.

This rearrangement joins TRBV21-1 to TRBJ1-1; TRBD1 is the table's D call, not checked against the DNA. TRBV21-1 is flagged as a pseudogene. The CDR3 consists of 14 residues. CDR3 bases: TGTGCCAGAAAACAGTGGGCTGTGAACACTGAAGCTTTCTTT. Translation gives CARKQWAVNTEAFF.

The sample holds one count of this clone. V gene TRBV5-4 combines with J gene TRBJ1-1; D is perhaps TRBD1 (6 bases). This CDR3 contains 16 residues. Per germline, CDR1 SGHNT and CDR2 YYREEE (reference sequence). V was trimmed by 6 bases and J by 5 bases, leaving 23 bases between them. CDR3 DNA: TGTGCCAGCAACCCTGGGCGGGGGACGAGGGGGACTGAAGCTTTCTTT. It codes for CASNPGRGTRGTEAFF.

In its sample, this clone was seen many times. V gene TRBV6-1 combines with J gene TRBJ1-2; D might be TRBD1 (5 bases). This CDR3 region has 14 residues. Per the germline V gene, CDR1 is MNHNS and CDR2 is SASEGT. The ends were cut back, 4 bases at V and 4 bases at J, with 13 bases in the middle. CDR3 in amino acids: CASSVTRVVYGYTF. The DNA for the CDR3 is TGTGCCAGCAGTGTGACCAGGGTAGTCTATGGCTACACCTTC.

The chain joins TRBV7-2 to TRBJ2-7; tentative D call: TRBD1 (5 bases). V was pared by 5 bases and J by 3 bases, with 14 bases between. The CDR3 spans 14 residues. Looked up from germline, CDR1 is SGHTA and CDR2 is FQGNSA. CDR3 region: CASSPSQGFYEQYV. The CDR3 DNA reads TGTGCCAGCAGCCCATCGCAGGGTTTCTACGAGCAGTACGTC.